This T cell receptor (beta chain) was recorded in a study of blood T cell repertoires in COVID-19. Study details: The study drew acute and convalescent COVID-19 samples from the United States, Italy and Spain.

Data came from immunoSEQ multiplex PCR; TCRdb stores just in-frame clones and leaves some out. There are some 150,000 clones in the sample; approximately 85% occur only once, and around 8% lies in the top ten. Patients of the Seattle cohort, enrolled during active infection, were followed longitudinally. V was trimmed by 3 bases and J by 0 bases, leaving 12 bases between them. Germline V CDR1 and CDR2: LGHDT, YNNKEL (reference sequence). This CDR3 spans 15 amino acids. This chain joins TRBV3-1 (or the pseudogene TRBV3-2) and TRBJ2-7; D may be TRBD1 (6 bases). This TCR was recovered from an older woman with COVID-19, enrolled during active disease. The sequenced sample was peripheral blood. The CDR3 loop reads CASSQIPDSSYEQYF. The CDR3 nucleotides read TGTGCCAGCAGCCAGATACCGGACAGCTCCTACGAGCAGTACTTC.